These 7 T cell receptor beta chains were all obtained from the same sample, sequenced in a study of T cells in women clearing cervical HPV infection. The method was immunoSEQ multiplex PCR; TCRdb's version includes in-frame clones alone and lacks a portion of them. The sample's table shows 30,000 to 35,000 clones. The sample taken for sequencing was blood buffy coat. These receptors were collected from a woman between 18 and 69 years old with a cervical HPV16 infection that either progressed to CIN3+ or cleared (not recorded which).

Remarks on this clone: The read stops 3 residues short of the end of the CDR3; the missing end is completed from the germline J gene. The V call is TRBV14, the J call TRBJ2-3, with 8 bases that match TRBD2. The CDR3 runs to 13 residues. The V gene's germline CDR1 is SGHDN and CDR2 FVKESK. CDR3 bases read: TGTGCCAGCAGCCAAGGAGCGGGAGAGACG. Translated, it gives CASSQGAGET. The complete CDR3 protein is CASSQGAGETQYF.

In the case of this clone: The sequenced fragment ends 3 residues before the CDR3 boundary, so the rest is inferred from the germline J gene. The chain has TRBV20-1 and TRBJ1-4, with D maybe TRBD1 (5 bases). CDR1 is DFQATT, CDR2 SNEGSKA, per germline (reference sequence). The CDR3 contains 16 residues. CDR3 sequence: CSASSAGSGYNSPLFF. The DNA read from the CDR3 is TGCAGTGCTAGTTCAGCAGGGTCCGGCTATAATTCACCA.

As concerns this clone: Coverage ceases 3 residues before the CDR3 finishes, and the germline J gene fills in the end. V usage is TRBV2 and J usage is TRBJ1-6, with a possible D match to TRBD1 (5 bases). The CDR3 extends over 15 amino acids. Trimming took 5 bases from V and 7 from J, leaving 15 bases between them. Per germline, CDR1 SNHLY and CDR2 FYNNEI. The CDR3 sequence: CASSPTDSLNSPLHF. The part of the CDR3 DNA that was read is TGTGCCAGCAGTCCTACAGACAGCCTAAATTCACCC.

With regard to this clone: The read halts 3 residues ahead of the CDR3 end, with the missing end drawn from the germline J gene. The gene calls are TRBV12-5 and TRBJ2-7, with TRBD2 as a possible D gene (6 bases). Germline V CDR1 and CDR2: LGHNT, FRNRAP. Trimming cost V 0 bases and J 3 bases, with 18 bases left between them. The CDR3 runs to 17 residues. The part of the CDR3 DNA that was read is TGTGCTAGTGGTTTGGTAGAATCGTCGGGGGTAGGCTACGAG. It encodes CASGLVESSGVGYE. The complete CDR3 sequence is CASGLVESSGVGYEQYF.

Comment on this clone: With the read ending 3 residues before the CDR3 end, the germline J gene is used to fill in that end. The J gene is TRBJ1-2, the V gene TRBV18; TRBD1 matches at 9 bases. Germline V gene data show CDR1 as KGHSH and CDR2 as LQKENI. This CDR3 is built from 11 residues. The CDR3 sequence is CASSRDRDYTF. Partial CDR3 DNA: TGTGCCAGCTCCCGGGACAGGGAC.

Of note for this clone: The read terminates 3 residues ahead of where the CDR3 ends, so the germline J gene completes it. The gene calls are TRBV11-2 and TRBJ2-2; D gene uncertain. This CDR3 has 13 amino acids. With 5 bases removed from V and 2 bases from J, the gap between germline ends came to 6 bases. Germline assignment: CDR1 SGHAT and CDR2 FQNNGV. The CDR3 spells CASSPLNTGELFF. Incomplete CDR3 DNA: TGTGCCAGCAGCCCCCTAAACACCGGGGAG.

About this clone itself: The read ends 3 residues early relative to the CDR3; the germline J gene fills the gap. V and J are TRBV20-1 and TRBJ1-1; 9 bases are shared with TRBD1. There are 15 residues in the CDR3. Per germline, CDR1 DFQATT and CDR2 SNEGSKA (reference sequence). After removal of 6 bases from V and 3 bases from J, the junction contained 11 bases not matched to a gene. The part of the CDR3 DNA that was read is TGCAGTGCCCACCGGGACAGGGAGGTGGACACTGAA. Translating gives CSAHRDREVDTE. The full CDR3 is CSAHRDREVDTEAFF.